The sequence of this TCR beta chain was determined in a study of shared clonotypes between healthy human individuals. Study-wide results and limits: Shared clonotypes across all four donors exceeded non-shared ones in generation probability.

The germline gives CDR1 ENHRY, CDR2 SYGVKD. The CDR3 consists of 15 residues. V was trimmed by 2 bases and J by 8 bases, leaving 15 bases between them. Of note for this clone: Its antigen remains unknown.

Healthy and HIV-negative, the adult donors had no recent acute infections or vaccinations. Libraries were prepared by immunoSEQ multiplex PCR; TCRdb keeps only in-frame clonotypes and omits some of them. This table holds 2 million to 2.5 million clones, 85% to 95% found once. V gene TRBV10-3 combines with J gene TRBJ1-4; unclear D gene. The source of this sequence is a man between 18 and 35 years old in good health. Some clones in this sample may be carry-over from other donors' samples. Sequencing was done on a sample of naive CD4+ T cells from PBMCs. As to subset: CD45RA+ positively selected. CDR3 sequence: CAISESREGSEKLFF. In nucleotides, the CDR3 is TGTGCCATCAGTGAGAGCCGGGAAGGAAGCGAAAAACTGTTTTTT.